A selection of T cell receptor beta chains follows, all from one sample in a study of T cell responses to AZD1222 COVID-19 vaccine. Libraries were prepared by immunoSEQ multiplex PCR; TCRdb keeps only in-frame clonotypes and omits some of them. The data contain 50,000 to 70,000 clones, 75% to 90% of them singletons. The source material was peripheral blood, sampled on day 0 of MenACWY control vaccination. The receptors shown here come from an adult in good health. The CDR3 runs from the conserved cysteine through the conserved F or W. D genes are given only for firm matches. Only some rows state a clone size, as once, few, many or a class for expanded clones.

TRBJ1-1 TRBV5-6 13 NA NA TGTGCCAGCAGCTTGTACGGAGGGACTGAAGCTTTCTTT CASSLYGGTEAFF
TRBJ2-5 TRBV6-5 14 NA NA TGTGCCAGCATCGAGGCGCAGGGACAAGAGACCCAGTACTTC CASIEAQGQETQYF
TRBJ2-7 TRBV10-3 15 NA NA TGTGCCATCAGTGGAGGATCGGGCAACTCCTACGAGCAGTACTTC CAISGGSGNSYEQYF
TRBJ2-2 TRBV6-2/TRBV6-3 14 NA NA TGTGCCAGCAGTTACGAAGCGGAAACCGGGGAGCTGTTTTTT CASSYEAETGELFF
TRBJ1-5 TRBV28 18 once TRBD1 TGTGCCAGCAGTTTCCCCCGGGACAGCCCGGTGAGCAATCAGCCCCAGCATTTT CASSFPRDSPVSNQPQHF
TRBJ1-2 TRBV24-1 19 once NA TGTGCCACCAGTGATTCCAAGGGGCCCGTAGGCTTCTTGGACTATGGCTACACCTTC CATSDSKGPVGFLDYGYTF
TRBJ2-5 TRBV5-5 13 NA NA TGTGCCAGCAGCCTGTGGGGATTGGAGACCCAGTACTTC CASSLWGLETQYF
TRBJ2-7 TRBV10-3 14 NA NA TGTGCCATCAGTGAGACAGGGGGGGACTACGAGCAGTACTTC CAISETGGDYEQYF
TRBJ2-4 TRBV7-3 20 NA NA TGTGCCAGCAGATTCTGGTCGGGAGCTCAATTATCCTTAGCCAAAAACATTCAGTACTTC CASRFWSGAQLSLAKNIQYF
TRBJ1-3 TRBV30 15 NA NA TGTGCCTGGAGTGTCCCTGGGGGCGGAACAAACACCATATATTTT CAWSVPGGGTNTIYF
TRBJ2-5 TRBV18 15 NA TRBD1 TGTGCCAGCTCACCCCGGACAGGGGAGTTGGAGACCCAGTACTTC CASSPRTGELETQYF
TRBJ2-7 TRBV14 14 NA NA TGTGCCAGCAGCCAAGAGGGTGCGGGGTCAAAACACTACTTC CASSQEGAGSKHYF
TRBJ1-1 TRBV12-3/TRBV12-4 13 NA NA TGTGCCAGCAGCCCACAGGCGAACACTGAAGCTTTCTTT CASSPQANTEAFF
TRBJ1-3 TRBV20-1 12 NA NA TGCAGTGCTAGTGGGACCGTGGGCACCATATATTTT CSASGTVGTIYF
TRBJ2-1 TRBV10-2 16 once TRBD2 TGCGCCAGCGACCCAGCTAGCGGAGCCCTTTACAATGAGCAGTTCTTC CASDPASGALYNEQFF
TRBJ1-5 TRBV5-8 12 NA NA TGTGCCAGCAAGGAAGGCAATCAGCCCCAGCATTTT CASKEGNQPQHF
TRBJ2-6 TRBV5-5 16 few NA TGTGCCAGCAGCCCGGTGGGGGGCTTTGGGGCCAACGTCCTGACTTTC CASSPVGGFGANVLTF
TRBJ2-7 TRBV11-2 13 NA NA TGTGCCAGCAGATCAGGGTTCTCCTACGAGCAGTACTTC CASRSGFSYEQYF
TRBJ1-2 TRBV10-3 16 few NA TGTGCCATCAGTTCTTTGGACAGAACCCGGGGCTATGGCTACACCTTC CAISSLDRTRGYGYTF
TRBJ2-1 TRBV11-2 16 once TRBD2 TGTGCCAGCAGCCTCCAGACTAGCGGGAGGGACAATGAGCAGTTCTTC CASSLQTSGRDNEQFF
TRBJ1-1 TRBV19 14 NA TRBD1 TGTGCCAGTAAAGGACCCGGACAGGGATCTCAAGCTTTCTTT CASKGPGQGSQAFF
TRBJ2-7 TRBV18 19 few TRBD2 TGTGCCAGCTCACCTACGAGGACTAGCGGGAGGGCCTTCTCCTACGAGCAGTACTTC CASSPTRTSGRAFSYEQYF
TRBJ2-7 TRBV4-3 17 NA TRBD1 TGCGCCAGCAGCCAAACTGGGACAGCAGATAACTCCTACGAGCAGTACTTC CASSQTGTADNSYEQYF
TRBJ2-3 TRBV5-5 15 once NA TGTGCCAGCAGAACCCTTGCGGACCGCACAGATACGCAGTATTTT CASRTLADRTDTQYF
TRBJ2-1 TRBV7-2 16 NA TRBD2 TGTGCCAGCAGCTCCCCTGCGGGGGGTTCCTACAATGAGCAGTTCTTC CASSSPAGGSYNEQFF
TRBJ2-7 TRBV7-9 14 NA NA TGTGCCAGCAGCTTAGGTAACCCGTTTAGGGAGCAGTACTTC CASSLGNPFREQYF
TRBJ2-2 TRBV7-6 15 NA TRBD2 TGTGCCAGCAGCTTAGGAGCGGGAGGTGCCGGGGAGCTGTTTTTT CASSLGAGGAGELFF